The entry below describes one T cell receptor beta chain. This sample was included in a study of blood T cell repertoires in COVID-19. Study background: Samples of COVID-19 (acute and convalescent) were obtained from the United States, Italy and Spain.

Authors' data handling: Estimation of nucleated cell counts was performed using reference gene primer amplification. Here immunoSEQ multiplex PCR was the method, and the copy in TCRdb shows in-frame clones only, minus some. The V and J calls and clone size are taken from that table; D and trimming were inferred from the DNA. The sample consists of 150,000 to 180,000 clones, around 83% of them appearing once. V gave up 6 bases and J gave up 10 bases, with 24 bases separating them. This CDR3 spans 16 amino acids. CDR1 LNHDA and CDR2 SQIVND come from the germline V gene (reference sequence). Patients of the Seattle cohort, enrolled during active infection, were followed longitudinally.

The sequenced sample consisted of peripheral blood. The chain joins TRBV19 to TRBJ1-4; maybe TRBD1 (6 bases). The receptor's source is a woman in her sixties with COVID-19, enrolled during active disease. CDR3 DNA: TGTGCCAGTAGCAGCACAGGGTCCCCCAATGAGGCAAAACTGTTTTTT. Amino acids: CASSSTGSPNEAKLFF.